This is a list of T cell receptor beta chains from one sample in a study of shared clonotypes between healthy human individuals. Clones were read by immunoSEQ multiplex PCR, and TCRdb kept only the in-frame ones, dropping some. The sample has about 2.2 million clones, approximately 94% seen once; the top ten hold more than 1.5%. The sequenced sample was naive CD8+ T cells from PBMCs. All receptors derive from a man aged 18 to 30 in good health. Some clones in this sample may be carry-over from other donors' samples. Each CDR3 is given with its conserved first and last residue. The D gene is left open where the match is weak. Size is omitted from some rows. Given values are once, few, many or a class for expanded clones.

j_gene | abundance | d_gene | v_gene | CDR3aa | CDR3nt
TRBJ2-1 | once | NA | TRBV27 | CASSFQAGYYNEQFF | TGTGCCAGCAGTTTTCAGGCAGGGTACTACAATGAGCAGTTCTTC
TRBJ1-5 | few | NA | TRBV4-1 | CASSQDRYQPQHF | TGCGCCAGCAGCCAAGACAGATATCAGCCCCAGCATTTT
TRBJ2-7 | NA | TRBD2 | TRBV10-1 | CASTKLPGLGSHEQYF | TGCGCCAGCACGAAACTCCCCGGACTAGGCTCCCACGAGCAGTACTTC
TRBJ2-3 | NA | NA | TRBV4-1 | CASRVREAAPDTQYF | TGCGCCAGCAGGGTGAGGGAGGCGGCTCCAGATACGCAGTATTTT
TRBJ1-2 | NA | NA | TRBV20-1 | CSARFGLGYTF | TGCAGTGCTAGATTCGGGCTTGGCTACACCTTC
TRBJ2-2 | once | NA | TRBV7-9 | CASSHRRGRTGELFF | TGTGCCAGCAGCCATAGGAGGGGGCGCACCGGGGAGCTGTTTTTT
TRBJ2-5 | NA | NA | TRBV18 | CASSPGQQNQETQYF | TGTGCCAGCTCACCGGGCCAACAAAATCAAGAGACCCAGTACTTC
TRBJ1-5 | NA | NA | TRBV28 | CASSLWQGFQPQHF | TGTGCCAGCAGTTTATGGCAGGGTTTTCAGCCCCAGCATTTT
TRBJ2-7 | NA | NA | TRBV5-8 | CASSLGIGLTYEQYF | TGTGCCAGCAGCTTGGGTATAGGGTTAACCTACGAGCAGTACTTC
TRBJ1-1 | NA | NA | TRBV28 | CASSLGFWGVDTEAFF | TGTGCCAGCAGTTTGGGTTTTTGGGGGGTGGACACTGAAGCTTTCTTT
TRBJ2-2 | NA | TRBD1 | TRBV19 | CASSRGQGGTGELFF | TGTGCCAGTAGCAGGGGACAGGGTGGCACCGGGGAGCTGTTTTTT
TRBJ2-7 | NA | TRBD2 | TRBV29-1 | CSVNSGRAPGEQYF | TGCAGCGTAAATAGCGGGAGGGCCCCGGGAGAGCAGTACTTC
TRBJ1-4 | NA | NA | TRBV27 | CASSFRVSGEKLFF | TGTGCCAGCAGTTTTCGGGTCAGTGGTGAAAAACTGTTTTTT
TRBJ2-3 | NA | NA | TRBV28 | CASSTGTDTQYF | TGTGCCAGCAGTACGGGCACAGATACGCAGTATTTT
TRBJ2-7 | NA | TRBD1 | TRBV15 | CATSRNRDRDYEQYF | TGTGCCACCAGCAGAAACCGGGACAGGGACTACGAGCAGTACTTC
TRBJ1-1 | NA | TRBD1 | TRBV27 | CASIRVPGGTEAFF | TGTGCCAGCATCCGAGTCCCAGGGGGCACTGAAGCTTTCTTT
TRBJ2-1 | NA | NA | TRBV4-3 | CASSQGGSSYNEQFF | TGCGCCAGCAGCCAAGGAGGTAGTTCCTACAATGAGCAGTTCTTC
TRBJ1-2 | NA | TRBD1 | TRBV12-5 | CASGLVFGTGEPYYGYTF | TGTGCTAGTGGTTTGGTCTTCGGGACAGGCGAACCATACTATGGCTACACCTTC
TRBJ2-6 | NA | NA | TRBV29-1 | CSVPGTAGSGANVLTF | TGCAGCGTTCCCGGGACCGCGGGGTCTGGGGCCAACGTCCTGACTTTC
TRBJ1-5 | NA | NA | TRBV5-6 | CASSRAGEFNLDF | TGTGCCAGCAGCCGCGCCGGGGAATTCAACTTGGATTTT
TRBJ2-7 | NA | NA | TRBV9 | CASSVGDGYEQYF | TGTGCCAGCAGCGTTGGGGATGGCTACGAGCAGTACTTC
TRBJ2-7 | NA | TRBD1 | TRBV27 | CASSLRGPYEQYF | TGTGCCAGCAGCCTCAGGGGGCCCTACGAGCAGTACTTC
TRBJ2-5 | once | TRBD2 | TRBV9 | CASSPRGGAGPQETQYF | TGTGCCAGCAGCCCACGCGGGGGGGCGGGGCCACAAGAGACCCAGTACTTC
TRBJ1-2 | NA | TRBD1 | TRBV27 | CASSFSGGNYGYTF | TGTGCCAGCAGTTTTTCAGGGGGCAACTATGGCTACACCTTC
TRBJ2-7 | NA | TRBD1 | TRBV7-8 | CASIQGAGYEQYF | TGTGCCAGTATACAGGGGGCGGGCTACGAGCAGTACTTC
TRBJ2-7 | NA | TRBD2 | TRBV28 | CASSSRLLAGSGGYEQYF | TGTGCCAGCAGTTCCAGACTCTTAGCGGGGAGTGGGGGGTACGAGCAGTACTTC
TRBJ2-2 | NA | TRBD2 | TRBV9 | CASSPYGTSATGELFF | TGTGCCAGCAGCCCGTACGGGACTAGCGCCACCGGGGAGCTGTTTTTT
TRBJ1-3 | NA | NA | TRBV9 | CASSLDGTSGNTIYF | TGTGCCAGCAGCCTCGACGGGACCTCTGGAAACACCATATATTTT
TRBJ2-3 | NA | NA | TRBV27 | CASSLGFGGEGADTQYF | TGTGCCAGCAGTCTCGGCTTCGGGGGCGAGGGTGCAGATACGCAGTATTTT
TRBJ2-1 | NA | TRBD2 | TRBV7-2 | CASLEGLAGGNEQFF | TGTGCATCTCTCGAGGGACTAGCGGGAGGCAATGAGCAGTTCTTC
TRBJ1-5 | NA | NA | TRBV9 | CASSESGRSNQPQHF | TGTGCCAGCAGCGAGAGCGGCAGGAGCAATCAGCCCCAGCATTTT
TRBJ2-7 | NA | TRBD2 | TRBV10-3 | CAFQVEGGYEQYF | TGTGCCTTTCAAGTCGAGGGAGGGTACGAGCAGTACTTC
TRBJ1-2 | NA | TRBD1 | TRBV6-6 | CASSLYRGQGTYGYTF | TGTGCCAGCAGTCTCTATAGGGGACAGGGGACCTATGGCTACACCTTC
TRBJ2-5 | NA | NA | TRBV11-2 | CASSLRLAQYF | TGTGCCAGCAGCTTAAGGCTGGCCCAGTACTTC
TRBJ2-1 | NA | NA | TRBV7-9 | CASSEQFF | TGTGCCAGCTCAGAGCAGTTCTTC
TRBJ2-7 | once | NA | TRBV13 | CASSFAGSSYEQYF | TGTGCCAGCAGCTTTGCAGGGAGCTCCTACGAGCAGTACTTC
TRBJ2-1 | once | NA | TRBV7-8 | CASSSKEGLRSYNEQFF | TGTGCCAGCAGCTCAAAGGAGGGACTCCGCTCCTACAATGAGCAGTTCTTC
TRBJ2-3 | NA | NA | TRBV2 | CASLGATEITDTQYF | TGTGCCAGCCTCGGCGCAACAGAGATCACAGATACGCAGTATTTT
TRBJ1-1 | NA | NA | TRBV7-9 | CASTVAEGDTEAFF | TGTGCCAGCACCGTAGCCGAGGGGGACACTGAAGCTTTCTTT
TRBJ1-4 | NA | NA | TRBV7-9 | CASSLRGNTPGRTNEKLFF | TGTGCCAGCAGCTTACGCGGGAACACTCCTGGCCGAACTAATGAAAAACTGTTTTTT
TRBJ1-1 | NA | NA | TRBV5-4 | CASSLFFGGEAFF | TGTGCCAGCAGCTTGTTTTTTGGTGGTGAAGCTTTCTTT
TRBJ2-5 | NA | NA | TRBV7-3 | CASSLGPRTAKETQYF | TGTGCCAGCAGCTTAGGCCCTCGGACCGCTAAAGAGACCCAGTACTTC
TRBJ2-1 | NA | NA | TRBV27 | CASSPIRTSDEQFF | TGTGCCAGCAGCCCAATTCGGACGAGCGATGAGCAGTTCTTC